The clone carrying this TCR beta chain was counted ten times or more. TCRdb itself ran the RT-PCR reads through MiXCR, one entry per CDR3 protein. This table has hundreds of thousands of distinct CDR3 sequences, 12% to 15% appearing once. The CDR3 loop spans 16 amino acids. Trimming removed 7 bases from V and 1 base from J, with 19 bases in between. The chain combines TRBV12-3 or TRBV12-4 with TRBJ1-1; possibly TRBD1 for D (6 bases). This clonotype originated in a female donor in good health, serving as a healthy control. Specimen: memory CD4+ T cells from blood. In nucleotides, the CDR3 is TGTGCCAGCAATCGGGGGGGCCTACTCAAGAACACTGAAGCTTTCTTT. It yields the protein CASNRGGLLKNTEAFF.